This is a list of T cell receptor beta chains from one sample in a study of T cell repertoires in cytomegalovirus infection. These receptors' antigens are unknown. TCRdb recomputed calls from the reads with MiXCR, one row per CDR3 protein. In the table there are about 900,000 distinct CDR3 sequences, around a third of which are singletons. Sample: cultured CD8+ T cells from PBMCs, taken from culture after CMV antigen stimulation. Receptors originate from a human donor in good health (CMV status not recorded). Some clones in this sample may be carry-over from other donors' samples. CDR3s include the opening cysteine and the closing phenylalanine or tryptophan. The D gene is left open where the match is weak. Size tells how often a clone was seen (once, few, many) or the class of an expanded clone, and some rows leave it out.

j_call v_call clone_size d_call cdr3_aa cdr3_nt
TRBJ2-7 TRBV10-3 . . CAISAPGTSSYEQYF TGTGCCATCAGTGCTCCGGGAACAAGCTCCTACGAGCAGTACTTC
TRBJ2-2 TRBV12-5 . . CASVTPGEGRTGELFF TGTGCTAGTGTCACGCCGGGTGAGGGGAGAACCGGGGAGCTGTTTTTT
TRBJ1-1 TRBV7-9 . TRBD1 CASSLLFASDREIDSNTEAFF TGTGCCAGCAGCTTATTATTCGCCTCCGACAGGGAGATAGACTCGAACACTGAAGCTTTCTTT
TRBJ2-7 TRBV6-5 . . CVSSEWRGGLEQYF TGTGTCAGCAGTGAGTGGAGGGGTGGACTCGAGCAGTACTTC
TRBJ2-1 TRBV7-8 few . CASSSAPNSYNEQFF TGTGCCAGCAGCTCCGCCCCTAACTCGTACAATGAGCAGTTCTTC
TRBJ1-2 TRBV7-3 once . CASGLDRANYGYTF TGTGCCAGCGGGTTGGACAGAGCTAACTATGGCTACACCTTC
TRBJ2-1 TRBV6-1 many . CATLNRMEQFF TGTGCCACCCTAAATCGAATGGAGCAGTTCTTC
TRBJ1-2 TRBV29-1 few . CSVQVDYGYTF TGCAGCGTTCAGGTAGACTATGGCTACACCTTC
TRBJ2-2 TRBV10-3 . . CAIRFSGANTGELFF TGTGCCATCAGATTTAGCGGAGCGAACACCGGGGAGCTGTTTTTT
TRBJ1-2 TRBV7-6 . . CASSLGLAGYGYTF TGTGCCAGCAGCTTAGGATTGGCGGGGTATGGCTACACCTTC
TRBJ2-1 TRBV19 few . CASSMGRGALNEQFF TGTGCCAGTAGTATGGGTCGGGGGGCCCTCAATGAGCAGTTCTTC
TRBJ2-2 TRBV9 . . CASSVHRDGLDTGELFF TGTGCCAGCAGCGTACACCGGGACGGACTTGACACCGGGGAGCTGTTTTTT
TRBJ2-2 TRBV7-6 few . CASRGANTGELFF TGTGCCAGCAGGGGAGCGAACACCGGGGAGCTGTTTTTT
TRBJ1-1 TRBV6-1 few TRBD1 CASDRTGGGNTEAFF TGTGCCAGCGATAGGACAGGGGGCGGAAACACTGAAGCTTTCTTT
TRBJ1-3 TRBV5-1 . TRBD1 CASSLDQGAGGNTIYF TGCGCCAGCAGCTTGGACCAGGGGGCGGGTGGAAACACCATATATTTT
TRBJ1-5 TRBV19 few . CASLQIPNQPQHF TGTGCCAGTCTACAGATACCTAATCAGCCCCAGCATTTT
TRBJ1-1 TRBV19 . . CASSSRVRAFF TGTGCCAGTAGCTCCAGGGTTCGGGCTTTCTTT
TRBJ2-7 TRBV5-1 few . CASSLYLDGDEQYF TGCGCCAGCAGCTTGTACCTAGACGGTGACGAGCAGTACTTC
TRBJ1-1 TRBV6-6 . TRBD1 CASSYPEGQGAMWTEAFF TGTGCCAGCAGTTACCCCGAGGGTCAGGGGGCGATGTGGACTGAAGCTTTCTTT
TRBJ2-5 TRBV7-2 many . CASSWVGETQYF TGTGCCAGCAGCTGGGTAGGGGAGACCCAGTACTTC
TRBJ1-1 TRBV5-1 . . CASSPGDSTEAFF TGCGCCAGCAGCCCTGGGGATTCTACTGAAGCTTTCTTT
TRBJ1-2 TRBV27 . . CASSLGAGPGYGYTF TGTGCCAGCAGTTTAGGCGCCGGACCCGGGTATGGCTACACCTTC
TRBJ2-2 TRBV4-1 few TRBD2 CASSQEDGLLAGTYTGELFF TGCGCCAGCAGCCAAGAAGATGGTTTGCTAGCGGGAACCTACACCGGGGAGCTGTTTTTT
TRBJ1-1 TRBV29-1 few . CSVEDQKNTEAFF TGCAGCGTTGAAGATCAAAAAAACACTGAAGCTTTCTTT
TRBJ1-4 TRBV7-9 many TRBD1 CASSPGTGHEKLFF TGTGCCAGCAGCCCCGGGACAGGGCATGAAAAACTGTTTTTT
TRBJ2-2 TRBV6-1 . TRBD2 CASSGGLAGGTNTGELFF TGTGCCAGCAGTGGGGGACTAGCGGGGGGGACGAACACCGGGGAGCTGTTTTTT
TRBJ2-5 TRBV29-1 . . CSVEDARVGTQYF TGCAGCGTTGAAGATGCCAGGGTAGGGACCCAGTACTTC
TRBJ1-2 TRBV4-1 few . CASSQDRNGIYGYTF TGCGCCAGCAGCCAAGATAGGAACGGAATCTATGGCTACACCTTC
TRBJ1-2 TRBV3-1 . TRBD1 CASSQVGRGPRGYTF TGTGCCAGCAGCCAAGTAGGAAGGGGGCCTCGGGGCTACACCTTC
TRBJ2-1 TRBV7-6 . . CAGSPGGAYYNEQFF TGTGCCGGCAGCCCAGGGGGGGCCTACTACAATGAGCAGTTCTTC
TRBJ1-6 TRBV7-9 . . CASRLQGSPLHF TGTGCCAGCAGGCTACAGGGTTCACCCCTCCACTTT
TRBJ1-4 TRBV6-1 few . CASGWERYNEKLFF TGTGCCAGCGGGTGGGAGCGCTACAATGAAAAACTGTTTTTT
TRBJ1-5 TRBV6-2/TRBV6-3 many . CASTGTSKIQPQHF TGTGCCAGTACAGGGACTAGTAAGATTCAGCCCCAGCATTTT
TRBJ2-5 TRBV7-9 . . CASSFLAQTQYF TGTGCCAGCAGCTTTCTAGCGCAGACCCAGTACTTC
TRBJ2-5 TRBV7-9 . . CASSLARGTGPYQETQYF TGTGCCAGCAGCTTAGCAAGGGGAACAGGGCCGTACCAAGAGACCCAGTACTTC
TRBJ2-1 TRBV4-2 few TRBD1 CASSRGQPDLYNEQFF TGTGCCAGCAGCCGGGGACAGCCCGACCTCTACAATGAGCAGTTCTTC
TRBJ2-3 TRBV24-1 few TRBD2 CATSAVSLAFTDTQYF TGTGCCACCAGTGCAGTTTCACTAGCGTTTACAGATACGCAGTATTTT
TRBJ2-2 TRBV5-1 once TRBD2 CASSFPTSGGENTEELFF TGCGCCAGCAGCTTCCCGACTAGCGGGGGGGAGAACACCGAGGAGCTGTTTTTT
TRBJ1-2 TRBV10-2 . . CASRGAAGSASYGYTF TGCGCCAGCAGGGGAGCGGCCGGGTCGGCTAGCTATGGCTACACCTTC
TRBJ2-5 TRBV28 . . CASSSHGGDPEGQETQYF TGTGCCAGCAGTTCCCACGGTGGGGACCCCGAGGGACAAGAGACCCAGTACTTC
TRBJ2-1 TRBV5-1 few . CASGLPGTEPYNEQFF TGCGCCAGCGGTCTGCCCGGGACGGAACCCTACAATGAGCAGTTCTTC
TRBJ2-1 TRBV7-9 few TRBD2 CASSSPASGAYNEQFF TGTGCCAGCAGCTCCCCAGCTAGCGGGGCTTACAATGAGCAGTTCTTC
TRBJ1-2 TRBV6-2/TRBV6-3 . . CASSEGANYGYTF TGTGCCAGCAGTGAAGGAGCTAACTATGGCTACACCTTC
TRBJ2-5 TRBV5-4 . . CATGTGRTKTQYF TGTGCCACCGGGACGGGTCGGACGAAGACCCAGTACTTC
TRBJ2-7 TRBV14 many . CASSQDRQSLYEQYF TGTGCCAGCAGCCAAGATAGGCAGTCCCTCTACGAGCAGTACTTC
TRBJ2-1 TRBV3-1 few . CASRDAIEQFF TGTGCCAGCAGGGACGCCATAGAGCAGTTCTTC
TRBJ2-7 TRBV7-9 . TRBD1 CASSLVTGDSPYEQYF TGTGCCAGCAGCTTGGTCACCGGGGACAGCCCCTACGAGCAGTACTTC
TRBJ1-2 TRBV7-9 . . CASSLDPAVYGYTF TGTGCCAGCAGCTTAGACCCGGCAGTCTATGGCTACACCTTC
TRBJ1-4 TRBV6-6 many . CASSIDRATNEKLFF TGTGCCAGCTCGATCGACAGAGCAACTAATGAAAAACTGTTTTTT
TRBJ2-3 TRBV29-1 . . CSGTVDFTDTQYF TGCAGCGGGACAGTGGATTTCACAGATACGCAGTATTTT
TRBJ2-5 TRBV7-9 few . CASSPWGIGETQYF TGTGCCAGCAGCCCATGGGGGATTGGGGAGACCCAGTACTTC
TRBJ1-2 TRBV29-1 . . CSVPGQGLSTYGYTF TGCAGCGTACCGGGACAAGGCTTATCTACCTATGGCTACACCTTC
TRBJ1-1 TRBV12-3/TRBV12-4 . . CASSSPTVGDTEAFF TGTGCCAGCAGTTCCCCAACTGTGGGAGACACTGAAGCTTTCTTT
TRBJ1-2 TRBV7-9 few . CASSLRDGPPRDGYTF TGTGCCAGCAGCTTACGGGACGGCCCCCCACGGGATGGCTACACCTTC
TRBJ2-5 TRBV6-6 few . CASRRILQETQYF TGTGCCAGCAGGAGGATCCTCCAAGAGACCCAGTACTTC
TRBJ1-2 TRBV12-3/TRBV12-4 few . CASSLVGRADGYTF TGTGCCAGCAGTTTAGTGGGCAGGGCGGATGGCTACACCTTC
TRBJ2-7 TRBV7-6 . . CASSLAKTGGSYEQYF TGTGCCAGCAGCTTAGCAAAGACTGGAGGTTCCTACGAGCAGTACTTC
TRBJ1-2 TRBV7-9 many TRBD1 CASSLEDRGGYTF TGTGCCAGCAGCTTAGAAGACAGGGGTGGCTACACCTTC
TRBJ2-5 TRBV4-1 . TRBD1 CASSQVGTGQETQYF TGCGCCAGCAGCCAGGTCGGGACAGGGCAAGAGACCCAGTACTTC